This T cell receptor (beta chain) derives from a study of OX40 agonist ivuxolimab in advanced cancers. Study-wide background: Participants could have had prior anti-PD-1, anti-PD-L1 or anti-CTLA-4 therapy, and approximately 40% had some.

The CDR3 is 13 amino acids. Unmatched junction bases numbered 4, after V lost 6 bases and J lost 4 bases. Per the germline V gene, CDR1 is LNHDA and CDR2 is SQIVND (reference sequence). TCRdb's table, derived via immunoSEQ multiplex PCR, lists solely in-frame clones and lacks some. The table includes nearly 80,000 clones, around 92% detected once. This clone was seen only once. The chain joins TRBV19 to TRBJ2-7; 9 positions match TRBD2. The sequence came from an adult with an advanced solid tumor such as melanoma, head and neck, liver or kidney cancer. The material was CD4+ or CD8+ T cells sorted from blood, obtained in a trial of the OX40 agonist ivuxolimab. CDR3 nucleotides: TGTGCCAGTAGCCGACTAGCGGATTACGAGCAGTACTTC. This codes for CASSRLADYEQYF.